This T cell receptor beta chain was observed in a study of T-cell reconstitution after alpha-beta-depleted transplantation in children. The CDR3 extends over 14 amino acids. The germline V and J ends were trimmed by 2 bases and 2 bases, with 10 bases remaining between them. From germline, CDR1 is MNHEY and CDR2 SVGEGT. Construction of the TCRbeta library involved unique molecular identifiers. MiXCR, applied by TCRdb to the PCR reads, yields one record per CDR3 protein. Of about 370,000 distinct CDR3 sequences listed, around 20% are singletons. The sequence came from a human donor who donated a stem cell graft to a child with acute myeloid leukemia. V is TRBV6-2 or TRBV6-3 and J is TRBJ2-7; D is ambiguous. The material was PBMCs from the stem cell graft donor, obtained from the stem cell graft. The CDR3 sequence is CASSYGPAPYEQYF. CDR3 bases: TGTGCCAGCAGTTACGGACCCGCGCCCTACGAGCAGTACTTC.